This TCR beta chain was found in a study of human T cells and chemical hapten exposure. Study context: Minor pooled library volume differences mainly drove per-sample TCR yield variation.

This clonotype was counted between two and nine times. Its antigen remains unidentified. This sample's time point: patch test 1, 2 weeks after DPC sensitization. Treatment noted: therapeutic diphenylcyclopropenone sensitization with weekly scalp DPC. Total RNA came from unfractionated whole blood. Study outcomes and limitations: The number of TCRs above 1 in 1000 frequency did not change after DPC sensitization. Against controls, expanded TCRs gave rise to significantly more large CDR3 similarity clusters.

One entry per CDR3 protein, called by TCRdb with MiXCR from the RACE reads. The data show roughly 74,000 distinct CDR3 sequences, 30% to 35% seen once. Germline loops: CDR1 SNHLY, CDR2 FYNNEI. V was pared by 8 bases and J by 10 bases, with 12 bases between. The CDR3 extends over 12 amino acids. This TCR was recovered from a man in his forties with alopecia areata. Some clones in this sample may be carry-over from other donors' samples. Sample: whole blood, taken in connection with sensitization to the hapten diphenylcyclopropenone (DPC). The chain has TRBV2 and TRBJ1-6; D is uncertain. DNA for the CDR3: TGTGCCAGCCATACAGATGCATCACCCCTCCACTTT. This translates into CASHTDASPLHF.